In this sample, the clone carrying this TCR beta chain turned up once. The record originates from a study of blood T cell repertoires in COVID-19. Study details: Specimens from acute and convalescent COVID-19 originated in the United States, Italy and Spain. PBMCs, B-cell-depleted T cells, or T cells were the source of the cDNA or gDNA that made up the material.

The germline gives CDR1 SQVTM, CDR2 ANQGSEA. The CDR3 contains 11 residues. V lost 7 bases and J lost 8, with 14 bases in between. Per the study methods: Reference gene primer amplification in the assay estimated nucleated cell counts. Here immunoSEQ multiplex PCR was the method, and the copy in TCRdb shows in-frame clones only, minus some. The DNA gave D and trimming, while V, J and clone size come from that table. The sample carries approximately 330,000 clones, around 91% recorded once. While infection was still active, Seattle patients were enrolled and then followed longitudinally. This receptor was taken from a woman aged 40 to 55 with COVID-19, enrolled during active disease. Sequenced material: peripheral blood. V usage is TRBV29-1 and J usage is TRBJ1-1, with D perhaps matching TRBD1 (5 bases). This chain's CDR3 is CSGIRGLEAFF. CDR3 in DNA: TGCAGCGGAATACGGGGGTTAGAAGCTTTCTTT. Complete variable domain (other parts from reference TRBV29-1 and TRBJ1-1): SAVISQKPSRDICQRGTSLTIQCQVDSQVTMMFWYRQQPGQSLTLIATANQGSEATYESGFVIDKFPISRPNLTFSTLTVSNMSPEDSSIYLCSGIRGLEAFFGQGTRLTVV.